This is a list of T cell receptor beta chains from one sample in a study of blood T cell repertoires in COVID-19. Sequencing was performed with immunoSEQ multiplex PCR; in TCRdb, only in-frame clones are kept and a portion is missing. This sample yields about 380,000 clones, of which 87% are seen a single time; about 2.7% belongs to the top ten. Sample: PBMCs or T cells enriched from blood (not recorded which). These receptors originate from a woman aged 25 to 39 who had recovered from COVID-19. The CDR3 runs from the conserved cysteine through the conserved F or W. Fields, in order: D gene, V gene, J gene, clone size, CDR3 protein, CDR3 DNA. The D gene is left open where the match is weak. Not every row has a clone size; where given, it reads once, few, many or a size class.

>.|TRBV25-1|TRBJ1-3|.
CASSGGGASSGNTIYF
TGTGCCAGCAGTGGCGGAGGGGCGAGCTCTGGAAACACCATATATTTT
>.|TRBV5-5|TRBJ2-7|.
CASSGGAYEQYF
TGTGCCAGCAGCGGCGGGGCTTACGAGCAGTACTTC
>.|TRBV18|TRBJ1-6|.
CASSEGGTNSPLHF
TGTGCCAGCTCTGAGGGGGGGACCAATTCACCCCTCCACTTT
>TRBD2|TRBV4-1|TRBJ2-7|.
CASSQIGTSLEYEQYF
TGCGCCAGCAGTCAAATTGGGACTAGCTTAGAATACGAGCAGTACTTC
>.|TRBV2|TRBJ1-3|.
CASREGLGSGNTIYF
TGTGCCAGCAGGGAGGGACTGGGCTCTGGAAACACCATATATTTT
>TRBD2|TRBV2|TRBJ2-3|.
CASSELAGGTDTQYF
TGTGCCAGCAGTGAACTAGCGGGGGGCACAGATACGCAGTATTTT
>TRBD2|TRBV7-8|TRBJ2-5|once
CASSLLVAGRLETQYF
TGTGCCAGCAGCTTACTGGTAGCGGGACGTTTGGAGACCCAGTACTTC
>TRBD1|TRBV6-4|TRBJ1-5|few
CASSDPAPDRAVNQPQHF
TGTGCCAGCAGTGACCCCGCCCCGGACAGGGCGGTCAATCAGCCCCAGCATTTT
>.|TRBV2|TRBJ2-3|.
CASSGPGRDTQYF
TGTGCCAGCAGTGGTCCAGGCCGGGATACGCAGTATTTT
>.|TRBV7-8|TRBJ2-2|once
CASSHIGTTNTGELFF
TGTGCCAGCAGCCATATCGGTACTACGAACACCGGGGAGCTGTTTTTT
>.|TRBV3-1/TRBV3-2|TRBJ2-4|.
CASSPRGGNIQYF
TGTGCCAGCAGCCCCAGAGGGGGAAACATTCAGTACTTC
>TRBD2|TRBV18|TRBJ2-2|once
CASSPPTLAANTGELFF
TGTGCCAGCTCACCACCGACACTAGCGGCCAACACCGGGGAGCTGTTTTTT
>.|TRBV11-2|TRBJ1-6|.
CASSLYSDSPLHF
TGTGCCAGCAGCTTATACTCGGATTCACCCCTCCACTTT
>.|TRBV18|TRBJ2-2|.
CASSQPSGGPGELFF
TGTGCCAGCTCACAACCTTCCGGGGGTCCCGGGGAGCTGTTTTTT
>TRBD2|TRBV5-8|TRBJ2-3|.
CASRLADGTDTQYF
TGTGCCAGTCGTCTAGCGGACGGCACAGATACGCAGTATTTT
>TRBD1|TRBV6-5|TRBJ1-5|.
CASTPGTGGPPQHF
TGTGCCAGCACCCCCGGGACAGGGGGTCCGCCCCAGCATTTT
>.|TRBV5-1|TRBJ1-4|.
CASSPHRATNEKLFF
TGCGCCAGCAGCCCTCACAGAGCAACTAATGAAAAACTGTTTTTT
>.|TRBV7-8|TRBJ1-5|.
CASSLGQGRYQPQHF
TGTGCCAGCAGCTTAGGGCAGGGGCGGTATCAGCCCCAGCATTTT
>.|TRBV4-2|TRBJ2-3|.
CASSHRSGSPDTQYF
TGTGCCAGCAGCCACCGTAGTGGGAGTCCAGATACGCAGTATTTT
>TRBD1|TRBV13|TRBJ1-1|.
CASSPRGTAYPEAFF
TGTGCCAGCAGCCCCCGAGGGACAGCCTACCCTGAAGCTTTCTTT
>.|TRBV4-1|TRBJ1-1|.
CASSQVSLKNTEAFF
TGCGCCAGCAGCCAAGTATCACTGAAGAACACTGAAGCTTTCTTT
>TRBD2|TRBV12-5|TRBJ2-1|once
CASGSLGLAGGPLDEQFF
TGTGCTAGTGGTTCATTAGGACTAGCGGGAGGGCCACTCGATGAGCAGTTCTTC
>.|TRBV5-1|TRBJ2-7|few
CASSLSTSSYEQYF
TGCGCCAGCAGCCTCTCGACTAGTTCCTACGAGCAGTACTTC
>TRBD2|TRBV19|TRBJ2-1|.
CASSIGLAGGNTYNEQFF
TGTGCCAGTAGTATAGGACTAGCGGGAGGGAACACCTACAATGAGCAGTTCTTC
>TRBD1|TRBV28|TRBJ1-2|.
CASSRGTGYGYTF
TGTGCCAGCAGCCGGGGGACAGGGTATGGCTACACCTTC
>.|TRBV2|TRBJ2-3|few
CASSDRTSTDTQYF
TGTGCCAGCAGTGACAGGACTAGCACAGATACGCAGTATTTT
>TRBD1|TRBV7-9|TRBJ2-7|.
CASSPQGATPLREQYF
TGTGCCAGCAGCCCACAGGGGGCCACACCGTTACGGGAGCAGTACTTC
>TRBD1|TRBV19|TRBJ1-2|.
CASRKGQIYGYTF
TGTGCCAGTAGGAAGGGACAGATCTATGGCTACACCTTC
>TRBD2|TRBV12-5|TRBJ2-3|.
CASGSGLVGTDTQYF
TGTGCTAGTGGGTCCGGACTAGTGGGGACAGATACGCAGTATTTT
>.|TRBV30|TRBJ1-5|.
CAWSVAYNQPQHF
TGTGCCTGGAGTGTAGCCTACAATCAGCCCCAGCATTTT
>.|TRBV7-9|TRBJ2-1|once
CASSPRTGGSSYNEQFF
TGTGCCAGCAGCCCTCGGACCGGGGGAAGCTCCTACAATGAGCAGTTCTTC
>.|TRBV4-1|TRBJ2-7|.
CASSLEYRAETYEQYF
TGCGCCAGCAGTCTAGAATACAGGGCGGAAACCTACGAGCAGTACTTC
>.|TRBV6-6|TRBJ2-6|.
CASSPTSGANVLTF
TGTGCCAGCAGCCCGACTTCTGGGGCCAACGTCCTGACTTTC
>TRBD1|TRBV7-9|TRBJ2-7|.
CASSPTGIYYEQYF
TGTGCCAGCAGCCCGACAGGGATCTACTACGAGCAGTACTTC
>TRBD2|TRBV28|TRBJ2-5|once
CASRGAGTQETQYF
TGTGCCAGCAGAGGAGCGGGAACACAAGAGACCCAGTACTTC
>.|TRBV4-1|TRBJ2-3|.
CASSQDPGVDTQYF
TGCGCCAGCAGCCAAGATCCGGGAGTCGATACGCAGTATTTT
>.|TRBV15|TRBJ1-2|once
CATSRDKWGRNGYTF
TGTGCCACCAGCAGAGATAAGTGGGGGCGGAATGGCTACACCTTC
>.|TRBV19|TRBJ1-3|.
CASTPMGGNVRNTIYF
TGTGCCAGTACCCCCATGGGGGGTAACGTGCGAAACACCATATATTTT
>TRBD2|TRBV5-1|TRBJ2-1|.
CASSLTGLAGNEQFF
TGCGCCAGCAGCTTGACGGGACTAGCGGGGAATGAGCAGTTCTTC
>TRBD2|TRBV19|TRBJ2-1|once
CASSTLAGGPNEQFF
TGTGCCAGTAGCACCCTAGCGGGGGGGCCAAATGAGCAGTTCTTC
>TRBD2|TRBV7-3|TRBJ2-2|few
CASSLTSGTGELFF
TGTGCCAGCAGCTTAACTAGCGGGACCGGGGAGCTGTTTTTT
>TRBD1|TRBV9|TRBJ2-3|once
CASSLGDRGVGDTQYF
TGTGCCAGCAGCTTGGGAGACAGGGGAGTAGGAGATACGCAGTATTTT
>.|TRBV7-2|TRBJ2-7|.
CASSLVYDEQYF
TGTGCCAGCAGCTTAGTCTATGACGAGCAGTACTTC
>.|TRBV9|TRBJ1-3|.
CASSVGEGPPGNTIYF
TGTGCCAGCAGCGTAGGGGAGGGACCACCTGGAAACACCATATATTTT
>TRBD1|TRBV6-5|TRBJ1-4|.
CASSYFRDRGEKLFF
TGTGCCAGCAGTTACTTCCGGGACAGGGGTGAAAAACTGTTTTTT
>TRBD1|TRBV27|TRBJ1-2|.
CASSGQGQFYGYTF
TGTGCCAGCAGTGGCCAGGGACAGTTCTATGGCTACACCTTC
>.|TRBV19|TRBJ1-1|.
CASSIQNRGIEAFF
TGTGCCAGTAGTATACAAAACCGGGGGATTGAAGCTTTCTTT
>TRBD2|TRBV9|TRBJ2-1|once
CASRGFSGRAYNEQFF
TGTGCCAGCAGGGGGTTTAGCGGGAGGGCCTACAATGAGCAGTTCTTC
>TRBD2|TRBV7-2|TRBJ2-7|.
CASSLGVAGIYEQYF
TGTGCCAGCAGCTTAGGGGTAGCGGGAATCTACGAGCAGTACTTC
>.|TRBV19|TRBJ2-3|once
CASSSTREGGDTQYF
TGTGCCAGTAGTTCGACTAGGGAAGGTGGAGATACGCAGTATTTT
>.|TRBV5-6|TRBJ1-2|once
CASTRTGFYGYTF
TGTGCCAGCACCCGAACAGGATTCTATGGCTACACCTTC
>.|TRBV27|TRBJ2-2|few
CASSASPLKAPPRTGELFF
TGTGCCAGCAGTGCCTCCCCCCTAAAGGCCCCCCCGCGGACCGGGGAGCTGTTTTTT
>.|TRBV3-1/TRBV3-2|TRBJ1-2|.
CASSQGRQGINYGYTF
TGTGCCAGCAGCCAAGGTCGGCAGGGAATTAACTATGGCTACACCTTC
>TRBD2|TRBV2|TRBJ2-5|.
CASRLADFLGETQYF
TGTGCCAGCAGGCTAGCGGACTTCCTGGGAGAGACCCAGTACTTC